These 28 T cell receptor beta chains were sequenced from one sample in a study of neurological immune-mediated disorders (dated by TCRdb to between 2017 and 2020). The library was generated by 5' RACE. The sequencer listed for this sample is Illumina HiSeq 2500. Starting from the raw public reads, TCRdb applied fastp trimming at Q25, assembled clones with MiXCR and retained in-frame beta chains. Every CDR3 protein is listed once, alongside the most common genes and DNA of its rows. The sample yields tens of thousands of distinct CDR3 sequences; 9% to 12% were counted once. The ten most abundant clones make up roughly 20% of the sample. Sequenced: PBMCs. The source of these receptors is a woman between 35 and 50 years old with HTLV-1-associated myelopathy (HAM/TSP).

This clonotype occurred many times. This rearrangement joins TRBV15 to TRBJ2-7, with 9 bases lining up with TRBD1. J was trimmed by 2 bases and V by 8 bases; bases with no gene match: 10. Germline V gene lookup returns CDR1 LNHNV and CDR2 YYDKDF (reference sequence). The CDR3 loop spans 15 amino acids. The CDR3 DNA reads TGTGCCACCGCAGGGAGACAGGGGGGGACCTACGAGCAGTACTTC. It yields the protein CATAGRQGGTYEQYF.

This clonotype came up many times. This chain joins TRBV7-9 and TRBJ1-1; 7 bases are shared with TRBD1. This CDR3 is built from 12 residues. Trimming took 5 bases from V and 10 from J; bases not matched to a gene: 7. CDR1 is SEHNR, CDR2 FQNEAQ, per germline (reference sequence). CDR3: CASSRDSFGAFF. The CDR3 DNA sequence: TGTGCCAGCAGCCGGGACAGTTTCGGAGCTTTCTTT.

This clonotype has ten or more counts. This rearrangement joins TRBV4-1 to TRBJ2-7; TRBD1 is a possible D gene (6 bases). Trimming took 1 base from V and 2 from J, leaving 9 bases between them. Germline CDR1 and CDR2: MGHRA and YSYEKL. There are 14 residues in the CDR3. The CDR3 nucleotides read TGCGCCAGCAGCCAAGTGGCAGGGGCCTACGAGCAGTACTTC. This encodes CASSQVAGAYEQYF.

This clonotype was seen at least ten times. The V and J genes are TRBV11-2 and TRBJ2-2; 8 bases are shared with TRBD2. This CDR3 is built from 17 residues. Germline V gives CDR1 SGHAT, CDR2 FQNNGV. With V trimmed by 2 bases and J by 4 bases, 9 bases remained unmatched. The CDR3 region is CASSLNSGGPLTGELFF. The DNA for the CDR3 is TGTGCCAGCAGCTTAAACTCGGGGGGGCCGCTCACCGGGGAGCTGTTTTTT.

This clonotype was counted many times. V usage is TRBV4-3 and J usage is TRBJ2-3; D is undetermined. The length of the CDR3 is 14 residues. Trimming left V 1 base short and J 4 bases short, with 9 bases between. The germline gives CDR1 LGHNA, CDR2 YSLEER. The CDR3 DNA sequence: TGCGCCAGCAGCCAAGCGCTGCCCGCAGATACGCAGTATTTT. It translates to CASSQALPADTQYF.

A word on this clonotype: A read error may produce the germline difference seen at one junction end. The J gene is TRBJ1-5, the V gene TRBV18, with D tentatively TRBD1 (5 bases). The CDR3 has 14 amino acids. The germline gives CDR1 KGHSH, CDR2 LQKENI. The chain's CDR3 is CTSSAVGENQPQHF. The CDR3 DNA follows: TGTACCAGCTCAGCCGTGGGGGAAAATCAGCCCCAGCATTTT.

This clonotype was detected many times. CDR3 nucleotide sequence: TGCAGCGTTGAAGGACAGGGATACACAGATACGCAGTATTTT. As protein: CSVEGQGYTDTQYF. This rearrangement joins TRBV29-1 to TRBJ2-3; 7 bases map to TRBD1. V lost 1 base, J lost 2 bases, and 3 bases stayed unmatched. The germline V gene encodes CDR1 SQVTM and CDR2 ANQGSEA. The CDR3 is 14 amino acids.

This clonotype was detected many times. V and J are TRBV7-2 and TRBJ2-4; no clear D gene. The V gene lost 3 bases and the J gene lost 0 bases, with 18 bases spanning the gap. Germline lookup yields CDR1 SGHTA and CDR2 FQGNSA. The CDR3 loop spans 18 amino acids. In DNA, the CDR3 is TGTGCCAGCAGCTTTGATCCCTGGCGAGCTCTAGCCAAAAACATTCAGTACTTC. Encoded protein: CASSFDPWRALAKNIQYF.

This clonotype was recorded at least ten times. The chain links TRBV7-2 to TRBJ2-1, with D hard to call. The CDR3 extends over 12 amino acids. Trimming pared 5 bases from V and 8 bases from J, leaving 10 bases between. Per the germline V gene, CDR1 is SGHTA and CDR2 is FQGNSA. CDR3 bases: TGTGCCAGCAGCATCCAAATATATGAGCAGTTCTTC. Protein sequence: CASSIQIYEQFF.

There are a few counts of this clonotype. The V gene is TRBV6-2 or TRBV6-3, the J gene TRBJ2-7; 7 nucleotides match TRBD2. Trimming cost V 2 bases and J 2 bases; bases outside gene matches: 6. Germline CDR1 MNHEY, CDR2 SVGEGT. The length of the CDR3 is 15 residues. The CDR3 sequence: CASSYLGLRTYEQYF. The CDR3 DNA is TGTGCCAGCAGTTACCTGGGACTACGGACCTACGAGCAGTACTTC.

The table lists this clonotype with many counts. J is TRBJ1-5 and V is TRBV7-8, with TRBD1 identical over 7 bases. Germline values: CDR1 SGHVS, CDR2 FQNEAQ. Trimming at V came to 1 base and at J to 7 bases, leaving 13 bases not matched to a gene. This CDR3 is built from 17 residues. The CDR3 DNA sequence: TGTGCCAGCAGCTTAGAGGTTCAGGGGGGACGGAGGCAGCCCCAGCATTTT. This encodes CASSLEVQGGRRQPQHF.

There are many counts of this clonotype. The chain links TRBV7-2 to TRBJ2-7; D is possibly TRBD2 (5 bases). Germline CDR1 SGHTA, CDR2 FQGNSA. Trimming shortened V by 4 bases and J by 6 bases, and 16 bases separated the two germline ends. The CDR3 covers 14 residues. Written as DNA, the CDR3 is TGTGCCAGCAGCTCCCAAAGCGGCCTGGGCGAGCAGTACTTC. Protein product: CASSSQSGLGEQYF.

This clonotype was counted ten times or more. The V gene is TRBV20-1, the J gene TRBJ2-7; no clear D. The CDR3 spans 15 residues. Trimming pared 5 bases from V and 2 bases from J, leaving 19 bases between. Germline CDR1 is DFQATT and CDR2 is SNEGSKA (reference sequence). This CDR3 reads CSAALQPSGPYEQYF. The DNA of the CDR3 is TGCAGTGCTGCCCTCCAGCCGTCCGGACCCTACGAGCAGTACTTC.

This clonotype was counted ten times or more. The V call is TRBV27, the J call TRBJ1-1, with D maybe TRBD1 (6 bases). This CDR3 spans 14 amino acids. Germline CDR1 MNHEY, CDR2 SMNVEV (reference sequence). Trimming took 0 bases from V and 5 from J, leaving 10 bases between them. In nucleotides, the CDR3 is TGTGCCAGCAGTTTATCCGGGGGGCGGACTGAAGCTTTCTTT. This codes for CASSLSGGRTEAFF.

This clonotype was recorded many times. The chain couples TRBV20-1 to TRBJ1-2; D not resolved. The CDR3 is 10 amino acids. Per germline, CDR1 DFQATT and CDR2 SNEGSKA (reference sequence). Trimming removed 3 bases from V and 8 bases from J, with 7 bases in between. The CDR3 protein is CSASEGGYTF. CDR3 in DNA: TGCAGTGCTAGTGAAGGAGGCTACACCTTC.

In its sample, this clonotype was seen many times. The CDR3 protein is CASSFTRGGGNTIYF. For the CDR3, the DNA is TGTGCCAGCAGCTTCACCCGGGGGGGTGGAAACACCATATATTTT. The chain recombines TRBV7-2 with TRBJ1-3; D perhaps matches TRBD1 (5 bases). This CDR3 has 15 amino acids. Per the germline V gene, CDR1 is SGHTA and CDR2 is FQGNSA. The V end was cut by 3 bases, the J end by 3 bases, with 12 bases between.

This clonotype has a count of ten or more. The chain employs TRBV7-2 and TRBJ2-7; TRBD1 matches 8 bases. From germline, CDR1 is SGHTA and CDR2 FQGNSA. After removal of 0 bases from V and 3 bases from J, the junction contained 7 bases not matched to a gene. This CDR3 is 16 amino acids long. Here the CDR3 DNA reads TGTGCCAGCAGCTTAGCGGCGGCAGGGGGCATCTACGAGCAGTACTTC. Translating it yields CASSLAAAGGIYEQYF.

This clonotype was seen repeatedly, ten times or more. This CDR3 is CSARQGLHTEAFF. The CDR3 bases are TGCAGCGCTCGACAGGGGCTCCACACTGAAGCTTTCTTT. This chain joins TRBV29-1 and TRBJ1-1; TRBD1 matches 8 bases. This CDR3 region has 13 residues. Germline values: CDR1 SQVTM, CDR2 ANQGSEA. J was trimmed by 3 bases and V by 7 bases; bases with no gene match: 7.

This clonotype occurred many times. The chain couples TRBV24-1 to TRBJ2-3; 8 nucleotides line up with TRBD1. The germline V gene encodes CDR1 KGHDR and CDR2 SFDVKD. The CDR3 extends over 14 amino acids. Trimming at V came to 5 bases and at J to 5 bases, leaving 5 bases not matched to a gene. The CDR3 here is CATSVRGQEDTQYF. For the CDR3, the DNA is TGTGCCACCAGTGTCAGGGGGCAAGAAGATACGCAGTATTTT.

Ten or more counts support this clonotype. J is TRBJ2-3 and V is TRBV29-1; D gene uncertain. The V end was cut by 8 bases, the J end by 0 bases, with 9 bases between. CDR3 size: 12 residues. Germline lookup yields CDR1 SQVTM and CDR2 ANQGSEA. CDR3 residues: CSNRPSTDTQYF. For the CDR3, the DNA is TGCAGCAACAGACCTAGCACAGATACGCAGTATTTT.

This clonotype was seen many times. The gene calls are TRBV3-1 and TRBJ1-2, with D unresolved. Germline V CDR1 and CDR2: LGHDT, YNNKEL (reference sequence). Trimming took 0 bases from V and 8 from J, leaving 16 bases between them. The CDR3 contains 15 residues. The CDR3: CASSQEGGGSYGYTF. CDR3 bases: TGTGCCAGCAGCCAAGAAGGCGGAGGAAGCTACGGCTACACCTTC.

This clonotype was recorded many times. The J gene is TRBJ1-5, the V gene TRBV27; 8 bases are a match to TRBD1. After removal of 6 bases from V and 0 bases from J, the junction contained 4 bases not matched to a gene. CDR1 is MNHEY, CDR2 SMNVEV, per germline (reference sequence). CDR3 length: 15 residues. The CDR3 region has the DNA TGTGCCAGCAGACGGACAGGGATTAGCAATCAGCCCCAGCATTTT. It yields the protein CASRRTGISNQPQHF.

There are many counts of this clonotype. The chain carries TRBV6-2 or TRBV6-3 and TRBJ2-3, with 11 bases lining up with TRBD2. Germline-derived CDR1 and CDR2 are MNHEY and SVGEGT. V gave up 6 bases and J gave up 5 bases; unmatched junction bases: 10. The CDR3 sequence is 16 residues long. CDR3 loop: CASSKIAGGPRDTQYF. The DNA for the CDR3 is TGTGCCAGCAGCAAAATAGCGGGGGGGCCTCGAGATACGCAGTATTTT.

This clonotype was seen ten or more times. CDR3 protein: CASSLDSARNNSPLHF. CDR3 in DNA: TGTGCCAGCAGCTTGGACAGCGCAAGGAATAATTCACCCCTCCACTTT. V usage is TRBV2 and J usage is TRBJ1-6; a possible D gene is TRBD1 (6 bases). The V and J ends lost 6 bases and 5 bases respectively, with 17 bases between them. Per germline, CDR1 SNHLY and CDR2 FYNNEI. The CDR3 loop spans 16 amino acids.

This clonotype was detected ten times or more. V gene TRBV29-1 combines with J gene TRBJ1-5; no definite D call. Germline CDR1 reads SQVTM; CDR2 reads ANQGSEA. V lost 4 bases to trimming and J lost 3 bases, with 10 bases between them. The CDR3 extends over 13 amino acids. CDR3 DNA: TGCAGCGTTGTGGCAGACACCAATCAGCCCCAGCATTTT. Translating gives CSVVADTNQPQHF.

This clonotype has at least ten counts. The chain uses TRBV29-1 and TRBJ1-4; D remains ambiguous. The CDR3 loop spans 13 amino acids. CDR1 and CDR2 from the germline V gene are SQVTM and ANQGSEA. V was pared by 3 bases and J by 7 bases, with 12 bases between. The CDR3 nucleotides are TGCAGCGTTGATCCGGGAGTGGGTGAAAAACTGTTTTTT. As protein: CSVDPGVGEKLFF.

Many counts were recorded for this clonotype. In DNA, the CDR3 is TGCAGCCCTTCTGGGCGGGGGTACACAGATACGCAGTATTTT. Translated, it gives CSPSGRGYTDTQYF. The chain recombines TRBV20-1 with TRBJ2-3, with 7 positions matching TRBD2. Germline loops: CDR1 DFQATT, CDR2 SNEGSKA (reference sequence). The CDR3 has 14 amino acids.

In its sample, this clonotype was seen many times. The chain uses TRBV7-2 and TRBJ1-3; the match to TRBD1 covers 8 bases. Trimming took 5 bases from V and 2 from J; bases not matched to a gene: 8. Germline assignment: CDR1 SGHTA and CDR2 FQGNSA. This CDR3 comprises 16 residues. The CDR3 region has the DNA TGTGCCAGCAGCCCTCAGGGGGCGCAAGCTGGAAACACCATATATTTT. Protein product: CASSPQGAQAGNTIYF.